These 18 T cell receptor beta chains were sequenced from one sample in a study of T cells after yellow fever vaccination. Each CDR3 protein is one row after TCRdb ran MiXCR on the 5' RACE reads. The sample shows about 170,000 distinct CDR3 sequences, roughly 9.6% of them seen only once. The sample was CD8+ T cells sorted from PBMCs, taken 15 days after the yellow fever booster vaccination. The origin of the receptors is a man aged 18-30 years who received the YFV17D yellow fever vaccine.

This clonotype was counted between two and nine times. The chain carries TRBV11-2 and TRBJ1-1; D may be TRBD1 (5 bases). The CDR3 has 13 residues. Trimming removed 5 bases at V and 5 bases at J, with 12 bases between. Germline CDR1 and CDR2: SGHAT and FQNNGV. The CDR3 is CASSPGPGTEAFF. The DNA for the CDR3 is TGTGCCAGCAGCCCGGGACCCGGGACTGAAGCTTTCTTT.

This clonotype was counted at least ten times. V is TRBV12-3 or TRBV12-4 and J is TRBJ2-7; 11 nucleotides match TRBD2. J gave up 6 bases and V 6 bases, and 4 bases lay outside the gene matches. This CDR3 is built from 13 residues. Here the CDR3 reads CASRTGTSGEQYF. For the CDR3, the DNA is TGTGCCAGCAGGACGGGGACTAGCGGCGAGCAGTACTTC.

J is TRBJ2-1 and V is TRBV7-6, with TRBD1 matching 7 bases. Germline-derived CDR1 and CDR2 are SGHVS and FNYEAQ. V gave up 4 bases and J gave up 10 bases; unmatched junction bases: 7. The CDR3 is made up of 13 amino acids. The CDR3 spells CASSSRDSREQFF. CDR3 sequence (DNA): TGTGCCAGCAGCTCGAGGGACAGTCGGGAGCAGTTCTTC.

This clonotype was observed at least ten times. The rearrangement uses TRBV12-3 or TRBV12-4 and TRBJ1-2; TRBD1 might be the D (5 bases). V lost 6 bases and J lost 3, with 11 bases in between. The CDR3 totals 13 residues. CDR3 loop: CASSQGRDYGYTF. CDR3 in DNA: TGTGCCAGCAGCCAGGGCAGGGACTATGGCTACACCTTC.

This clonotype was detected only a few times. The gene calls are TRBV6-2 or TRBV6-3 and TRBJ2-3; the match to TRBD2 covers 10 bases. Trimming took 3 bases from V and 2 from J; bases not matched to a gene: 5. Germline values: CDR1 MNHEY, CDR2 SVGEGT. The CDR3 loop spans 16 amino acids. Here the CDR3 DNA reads TGTGCCAGCAGTTATGTTGGACTAGCGGCCACAGATACGCAGTATTTT. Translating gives CASSYVGLAATDTQYF.

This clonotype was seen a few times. The CDR3 loop is CASSWDRSSYNSPLHF. In nucleotides, the CDR3 is TGTGCCAGCAGTTGGGACAGGAGCTCCTATAATTCACCCCTCCACTTT. The V gene is TRBV28, the J gene TRBJ1-6; 8 bases match TRBD1. This CDR3 is built from 16 residues. J was trimmed by 0 bases and V by 4 bases; bases with no gene match: 2. Germline CDR1 and CDR2: MDHEN and SYDVKM.

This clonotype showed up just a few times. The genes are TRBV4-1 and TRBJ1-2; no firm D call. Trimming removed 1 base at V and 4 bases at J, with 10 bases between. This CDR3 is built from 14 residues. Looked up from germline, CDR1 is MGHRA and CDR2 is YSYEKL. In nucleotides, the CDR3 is TGCGCCAGCAGCCAAGTTTGGGGTTTCTATGGCTACACCTTC. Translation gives CASSQVWGFYGYTF.

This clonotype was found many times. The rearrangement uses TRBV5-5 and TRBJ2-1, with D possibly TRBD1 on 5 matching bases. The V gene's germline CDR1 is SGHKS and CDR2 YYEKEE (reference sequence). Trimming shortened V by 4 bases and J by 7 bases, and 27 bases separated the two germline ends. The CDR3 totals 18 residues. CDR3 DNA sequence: TGTGCCAGCAGCCGGCCCTATACAACAGGAGCCGCTAGTAATGAGCAGTTCTTC. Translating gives CASSRPYTTGAASNEQFF.

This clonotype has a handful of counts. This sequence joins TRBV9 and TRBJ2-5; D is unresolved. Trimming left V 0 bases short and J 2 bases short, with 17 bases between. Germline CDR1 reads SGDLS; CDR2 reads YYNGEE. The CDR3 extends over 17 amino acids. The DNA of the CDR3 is TGTGCCAGCAGCGTAGATCCATCGCCCATTCCGCAAGAGACCCAGTACTTC. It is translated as CASSVDPSPIPQETQYF.

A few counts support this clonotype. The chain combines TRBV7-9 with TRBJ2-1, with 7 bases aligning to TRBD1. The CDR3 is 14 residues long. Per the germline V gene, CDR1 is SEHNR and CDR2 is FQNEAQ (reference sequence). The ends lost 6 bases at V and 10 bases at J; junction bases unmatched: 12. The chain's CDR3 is CASSYEQGLREQFF. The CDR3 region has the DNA TGTGCCAGCAGTTACGAACAGGGGTTAAGGGAGCAGTTCTTC.

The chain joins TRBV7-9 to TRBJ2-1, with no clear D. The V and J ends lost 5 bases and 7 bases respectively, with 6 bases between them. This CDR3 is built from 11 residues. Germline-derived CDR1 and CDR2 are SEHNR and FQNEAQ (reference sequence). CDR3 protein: CASSITNEQFF. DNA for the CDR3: TGTGCCAGCAGCATTACAAATGAGCAGTTCTTC.

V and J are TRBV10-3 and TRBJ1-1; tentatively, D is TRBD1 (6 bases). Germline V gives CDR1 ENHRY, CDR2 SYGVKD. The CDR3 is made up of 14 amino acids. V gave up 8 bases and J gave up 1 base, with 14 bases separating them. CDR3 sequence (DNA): TGTGCCATCTGGGATCGGACAGCGAACACTGAAGCTTTCTTT. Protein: CAIWDRTANTEAFF.

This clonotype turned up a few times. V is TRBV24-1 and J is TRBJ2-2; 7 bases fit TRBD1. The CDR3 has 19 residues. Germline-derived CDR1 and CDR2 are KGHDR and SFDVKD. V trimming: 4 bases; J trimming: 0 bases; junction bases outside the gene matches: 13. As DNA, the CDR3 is TGTGCCACCAGTGACGCAACCGGACAGGTCGCCCCGAACACCGGGGAGCTGTTTTTT. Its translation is CATSDATGQVAPNTGELFF.

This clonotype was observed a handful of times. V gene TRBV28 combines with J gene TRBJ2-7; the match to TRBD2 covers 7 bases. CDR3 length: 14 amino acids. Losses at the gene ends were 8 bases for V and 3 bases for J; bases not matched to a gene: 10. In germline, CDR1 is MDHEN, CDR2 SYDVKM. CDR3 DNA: TGTGCCAGCGGTGGGGGGGAATCGCGCTACGAGCAGTACGTC. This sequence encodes CASGGGESRYEQYV.

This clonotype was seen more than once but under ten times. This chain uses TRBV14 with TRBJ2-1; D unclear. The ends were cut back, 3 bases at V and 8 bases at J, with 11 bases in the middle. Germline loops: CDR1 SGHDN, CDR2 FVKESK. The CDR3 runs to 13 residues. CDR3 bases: TGTGCCAGCAGCCACTCCGTGTTGGATGAGCAGTTCTTC. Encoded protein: CASSHSVLDEQFF.

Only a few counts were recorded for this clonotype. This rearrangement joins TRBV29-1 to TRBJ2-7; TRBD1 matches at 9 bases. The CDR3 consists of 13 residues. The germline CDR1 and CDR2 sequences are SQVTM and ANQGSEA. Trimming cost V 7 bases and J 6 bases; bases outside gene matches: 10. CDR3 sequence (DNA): TGCAGCGCCGAAGGGACAGGGAGAGGCGAGCAGTACTTC. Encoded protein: CSAEGTGRGEQYF.

The CDR3 loop reads CASSYGQGGYEQYF. The CDR3 DNA reads as TGTGCCAGCAGTTACGGGCAGGGAGGTTACGAGCAGTACTTC. J is TRBJ2-7 and V is TRBV6-2 or TRBV6-3, with a tentative D call TRBD2 (6 bases). Germline V lookup: CDR1 MNHEY, CDR2 SVGEGT. The CDR3 runs 14 residues. Trimming removed 2 bases at V and 4 bases at J, with 12 bases between.

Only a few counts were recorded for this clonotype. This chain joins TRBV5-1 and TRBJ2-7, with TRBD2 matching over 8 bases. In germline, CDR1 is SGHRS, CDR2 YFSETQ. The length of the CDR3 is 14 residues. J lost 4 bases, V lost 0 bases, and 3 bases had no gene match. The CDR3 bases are TGCGCCAGCAGCTTGGGCGGGGGGCGGTACGAGCAGTACGTC. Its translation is CASSLGGGRYEQYV.